Sequencing of this T cell receptor (beta chain) was carried out in a study of chemoradiotherapy in HPV16-positive cancers. On the study more broadly: Two HPV16-positive patients' cells yielded candidate HPV-specific clones and common motifs.

Study results and limitations: Only two HPV16-positive patients supplied the functional HPV-specificity definition.

A note on this clone: The antigen remains unidentified.

Trimming stripped 0 bases from V and 12 bases from J, with 9 bases between. The CDR3 spans 12 residues. Germline values: CDR1 LNHNV, CDR2 YYDKDF (reference sequence). Generated by immunoSEQ multiplex PCR, the TCRdb table keeps only in-frame clones and is missing some. This table holds about 15,000 clones, around 88% found once. Samples were taken several times over chemoradiotherapy. The material sequenced was blood, taken from a patient who underwent chemoradiotherapy. The clonotype was recovered from a human donor with HPV-associated anogenital cancer. The rearrangement uses TRBV15 and TRBJ2-1, with D unresolved. The CDR3 DNA reads TGTGCCACCAGCAGAGATCGGGCAGGGCAGTTCTTC. Its translation is CATSRDRAGQFF.